The clone carrying this T cell receptor beta chain was counted many times. In the source study's methods: Counting gave a median of about 89,000 TCRs per sample, with values ranging from about 20,000 to 750,000. TCRdb re-analysed the RACE reads in MiXCR, keeping a single row per CDR3 protein. In this record, the V and J calls reflect TCRdb's handling and not the investigators' own analysis. Seen here are fewer than 95,000 distinct CDR3 sequences, roughly 11% observed once, and the top ten hold roughly 2%. The data derive from a study of human T cells and chemical hapten exposure. Study at large: A patient group, mainly female, showed alopecia areata, totalis or universalis.

Time point here: patch test 2, 6 weeks after DPC sensitization. The treatment is: therapeutic diphenylcyclopropenone sensitization with weekly scalp DPC. V gave up 4 bases and J gave up 4 bases, with 17 bases separating them. Per the germline V gene, CDR1 is SGHNT and CDR2 is YYREEE (reference sequence). The CDR3 contains 16 residues. The input for sequencing was whole blood, taken in connection with sensitization to the hapten diphenylcyclopropenone (DPC). V is TRBV5-4 and J is TRBJ2-2, with D possibly TRBD2 on 7 matching bases. The TCR sequence derives from a man aged 35-49 years with alopecia areata. Some clones in this sample may be carry-over from other donors' samples. CDR3 DNA: TGTGCCAGCAGCCCAAGGGGGGGCCGGAGCACCGGGGAGCTGTTTTTT. Protein sequence: CASSPRGGRSTGELFF. Combining the CDR3 with reference TRBV5-4 and TRBJ2-2 gives the whole variable domain ETGVTQSPTHLIKTRGQQVTLRCSSQSGHNTVSWYQQALGQGPQFIFQYYREEENGRGNFPPRFSGLQFPNYSSELNVNALELDDSALYLCASSPRGGRSTGELFFGEGSRLTVL.